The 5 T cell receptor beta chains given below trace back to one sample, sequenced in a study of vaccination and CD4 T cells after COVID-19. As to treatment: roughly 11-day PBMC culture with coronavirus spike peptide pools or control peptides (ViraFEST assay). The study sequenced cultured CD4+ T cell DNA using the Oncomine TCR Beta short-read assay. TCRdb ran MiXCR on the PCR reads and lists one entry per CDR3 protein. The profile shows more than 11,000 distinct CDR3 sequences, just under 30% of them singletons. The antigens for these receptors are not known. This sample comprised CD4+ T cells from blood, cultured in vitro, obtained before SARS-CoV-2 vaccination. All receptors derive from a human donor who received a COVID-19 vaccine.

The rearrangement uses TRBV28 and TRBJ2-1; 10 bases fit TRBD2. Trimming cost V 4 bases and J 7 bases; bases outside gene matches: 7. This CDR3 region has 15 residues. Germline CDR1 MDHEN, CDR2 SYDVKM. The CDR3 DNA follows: TGTGCCAGCAGTTCACTAGCGGGGTTTAGGAATGAGCAGTTCTTC. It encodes CASSSLAGFRNEQFF.

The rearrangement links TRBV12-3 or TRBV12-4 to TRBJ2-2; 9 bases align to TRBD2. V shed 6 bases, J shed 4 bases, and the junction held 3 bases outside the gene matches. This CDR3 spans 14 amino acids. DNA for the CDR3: TGTGCCAGCAGACTAGCGGGTTCCACCGGGGAGCTGTTTTTT. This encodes CASRLAGSTGELFF.

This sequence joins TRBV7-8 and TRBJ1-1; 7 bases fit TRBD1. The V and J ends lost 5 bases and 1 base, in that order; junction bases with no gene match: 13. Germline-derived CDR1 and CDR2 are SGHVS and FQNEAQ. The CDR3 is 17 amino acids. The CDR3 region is CASSPRGGTVENTEAFF. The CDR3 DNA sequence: TGTGCCAGCAGCCCGAGAGGCGGGACAGTTGAGAACACTGAAGCTTTCTTT.

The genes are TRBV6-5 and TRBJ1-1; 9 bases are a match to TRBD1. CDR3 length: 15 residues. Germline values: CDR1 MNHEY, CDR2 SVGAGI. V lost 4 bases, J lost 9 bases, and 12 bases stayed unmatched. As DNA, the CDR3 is TGTGCCAGCAGTTCAACAGGGGGCACCAGGGGTCAAGCTTTCTTT. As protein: CASSSTGGTRGQAFF.

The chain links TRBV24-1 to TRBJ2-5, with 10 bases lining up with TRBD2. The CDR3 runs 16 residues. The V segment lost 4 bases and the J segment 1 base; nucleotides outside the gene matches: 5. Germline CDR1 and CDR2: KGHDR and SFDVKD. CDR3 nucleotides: TGTGCCACCAGTGACAATAGCGGGGGGTTCCAAGAGACCCAGTACTTC. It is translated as CATSDNSGGFQETQYF.